These 23 T cell receptor beta chains share one sample of origin, sequenced in a study of T cell responses to AZD1222 COVID-19 vaccine. The protocol was immunoSEQ multiplex PCR, while the TCRdb copy is restricted to in-frame clones and leaves out a portion. This table holds about 140,000 clones, around 91% found once. The source was peripheral blood, collected on day 0 of AZD1222 vaccination. These receptors were obtained from an adult in good health.

J is TRBJ2-1 and V is TRBV19; 7 bases fit TRBD1. This CDR3 is built from 15 residues. After removal of 5 bases from V and 6 bases from J, the junction contained 10 bases not matched to a gene. CDR1 is LNHDA and CDR2 is SQIVND in the germline V gene (reference sequence). CDR3 in DNA: TGTGCCAGTAGTTTCGACAGGGTGGTTGCCAATGAGCAGTTCTTC. Amino acid sequence: CASSFDRVVANEQFF.

This clone has only a few counts. The chain uses TRBV5-1 and TRBJ2-5, with 10 bases matching TRBD2. The trim removed 0 bases at V and 7 bases at J, leaving 9 bases unmatched. Germline V lookup: CDR1 SGHRS, CDR2 YFSETQ. This CDR3 has 16 amino acids. CDR3 in amino acids: CASSLEQRTSGGTQYF. The DNA for the CDR3 is TGCGCCAGCAGCTTGGAACAAAGGACTAGCGGTGGGACCCAGTACTTC.

The chain's CDR3 is CASRPSSSGRVRGELFF. In nucleotides, the CDR3 is TGTGCCAGCAGGCCATCTTCTAGCGGGAGGGTCCGCGGGGAGCTGTTTTTT. The genes are TRBV28 and TRBJ2-2; 12 bases are a match to TRBD2. From germline, CDR1 is MDHEN and CDR2 SYDVKM. The CDR3 loop spans 17 amino acids. The trim removed 6 bases at V and 7 bases at J, leaving 12 bases unmatched.

This sequence joins TRBV30 and TRBJ2-1; 10 bases align to TRBD2. This CDR3 contains 14 residues. V lost 5 bases to trimming and J lost 9 bases; unmatched junction nucleotides: 10. Germline V CDR1 and CDR2: GTSNPN, SVGIG (reference sequence). The CDR3 region has the DNA TGTGCCTGGGGTAGCGGGAGGAGGGCGGGTGAGCAGTTCTTC. Translating it yields CAWGSGRRAGEQFF. The full variable domain, rest sourced from reference TRBV30 and TRBJ2-1, is SQTIHQWPATLVQPVGSPLSLECTVEGTSNPNLYWYRQAAGRGLQLLFYSVGIGQISSEVPQNLSASRPQDRQFILSSKKLLLSDSGFYLCAWGSGRRAGEQFFGPGTRLTVL.

V and J are TRBV12-3 or TRBV12-4 and TRBJ1-2; D ambiguous. The CDR3 runs to 12 residues. V was cut by 5 bases and J by 7 bases, with 11 bases left in between. CDR3 coding DNA: TGTGCCAGCAGTCTCGGCGGACCTGGCTACACCTTC. It encodes CASSLGGPGYTF.

Sample share makes this clone medium-sized. The chain employs TRBV20-1 and TRBJ2-1; TRBD1 matches 8 bases. This CDR3 is 15 amino acids long. Germline V gives CDR1 DFQATT, CDR2 SNEGSKA (reference sequence). J lost 3 bases, V lost 3 bases, and 7 bases had no gene match. CDR3 protein: CSASAPGTGYNEQFF. DNA for the CDR3: TGCAGTGCTAGTGCCCCAGGGACAGGCTACAATGAGCAGTTCTTC.

The CDR3 DNA reads as TGTGCCAGCAGTCCCCAGCCCCCGGGGACGGAGCAGTTCTTC. This gives the protein CASSPQPPGTEQFF. The rearrangement joins TRBV27 to TRBJ2-1; D is tentatively TRBD1 or TRBD2 (5 bases each). Trimming stripped 5 bases from V and 10 bases from J, with 18 bases between. The CDR3 sequence is 14 residues long. Germline V gives CDR1 MNHEY, CDR2 SMNVEV (reference sequence).

The chain recombines TRBV28 with TRBJ2-7; the D gene could be TRBD1 or TRBD2 (5 bases each). Trimming removed 6 bases from V and 0 bases from J, with 15 bases in between. Germline values: CDR1 MDHEN, CDR2 SYDVKM. The CDR3 has 15 residues. CDR3 sequence: CASRTGTSSSYEQYF. CDR3 DNA: TGTGCCAGCAGGACCGGGACCTCGAGCTCCTACGAGCAGTACTTC.

This clone occurred a few times. The chain employs TRBV6-5 and TRBJ1-5; no clear D. The germline V and J ends were trimmed by 7 bases and 4 bases, with 14 bases remaining between them. Germline lookup yields CDR1 MNHEY and CDR2 SVGAGI. The CDR3 is 14 residues long. The CDR3 DNA sequence: TGTGCCAGCAAAGGTGGGTTACCGAATCAGCCCCAGCATTTT. It encodes CASKGGLPNQPQHF.

The V gene is TRBV27, the J gene TRBJ2-7; possible D gene TRBD1, 5 bases. The V end lost 5 bases, the J end lost 0 bases, and 14 bases lay between the germline ends. The CDR3 is made up of 15 amino acids. Germline values: CDR1 MNHEY, CDR2 SMNVEV (reference sequence). The DNA of the CDR3 is TGTGCCAGCAGTAAGCAGGGTAGGCCCTCCTACGAGCAGTACTTC. Translated: CASSKQGRPSYEQYF.

This clone was seen a handful of times. J is TRBJ2-7 and V is TRBV7-5. TRBV7-5 counts as a pseudogene. CDR3 length equals 13 residues. The chain's CDR3 is CARSLLIDYEQYF. The CDR3 nucleotides read TGTGCCAGAAGCTTACTGATCGACTACGAGCAGTACTTC.

This chain links TRBV20-1 with TRBJ1-2, with no clear D. This CDR3 has 11 residues. Germline lookup yields CDR1 DFQATT and CDR2 SNEGSKA (reference sequence). With 6 bases removed from V and 7 bases from J, the gap between germline ends came to 12 bases. CDR3 nucleotide sequence: TGCAGTGCAGCTTCCCCGGGTGGCTACACCTTC. This sequence encodes CSAASPGGYTF.

The V call is TRBV5-1, the J call TRBJ2-1; no firm D call. Germline assignment: CDR1 SGHRS and CDR2 YFSETQ. Trimming removed 2 bases at V and 0 bases at J, with 9 bases between. This CDR3 is 15 amino acids long. CDR3 residues: CASSLTGSSYNEQFF. The CDR3 coding sequence is TGCGCCAGCAGCTTAACCGGAAGCTCCTACAATGAGCAGTTCTTC.

The rearrangement joins TRBV19 to TRBJ2-6; the D gene could be TRBD1 or TRBD2 (5 bases each). Trimming pared 2 bases from V and 4 bases from J, leaving 9 bases between. Germline V lookup: CDR1 LNHDA, CDR2 SQIVND (reference sequence). The CDR3 loop spans 15 amino acids. The DNA for the CDR3 is TGTGCCAGTAGTATATCTGGGACCGGGGCCAACGTCCTGACTTTC. Residues: CASSISGTGANVLTF.

This clone was observed a single time. This chain joins TRBV10-2 and TRBJ2-2; either TRBD1 or TRBD2 may supply D (5 bases each). The CDR3 spans 14 residues. V was cut by 6 bases and J by 1 base, with 9 bases left in between. Germline-derived CDR1 and CDR2 are WSHSY and SAAADI. CDR3 amino acids: CASSRELNTGELFF. As DNA, the CDR3 is TGCGCCAGCAGCAGGGAGTTGAACACCGGGGAGCTGTTTTTT.

With respect to this clone: One end of the junction varies from germline; a read error may be responsible. This sequence joins TRBV7-7 and TRBJ2-5; 9 bases are a match to TRBD1. CDR1 SSHAT and CDR2 FNYEAQ come from the germline V gene (reference sequence). The CDR3 is made up of 15 amino acids. In nucleotides, the CDR3 is TGTGCTAGCAGTCGTTCCGGGACAGGGTATGAGACCCAGTACTTC. Its protein is CASSRSGTGYETQYF.

This clone was observed a few times. The chain recombines TRBV28 with TRBJ1-2; the match to TRBD1 covers 7 bases. Germline V gene lookup returns CDR1 MDHEN and CDR2 SYDVKM. The CDR3 length is 14 residues. V gave up 7 bases and J gave up 3 bases; unmatched junction bases: 8. The chain's CDR3 is CASISGDRDYGYTF. DNA of the CDR3: TGTGCCAGCATCTCGGGGGACAGAGACTATGGCTACACCTTC.

The CDR3 DNA sequence: TGTGCCAGCAGTTTAGCCCAGACGGACCCAATCAATGAGCAGTTCTTC. Translated: CASSLAQTDPINEQFF. This sequence joins TRBV27 and TRBJ2-1, with D unclear. Germline CDR1 and CDR2: MNHEY and SMNVEV (reference sequence). The CDR3 consists of 16 residues. Trimming pared 2 bases from V and 6 bases from J, leaving 17 bases between.

The chain combines TRBV2 with TRBJ1-1; tentative D call: TRBD1 (5 bases). Germline loops: CDR1 SNHLY, CDR2 FYNNEI. The CDR3 has 13 residues. V was cut by 7 bases and J by 1 base, with 10 bases left in between. The CDR3, as DNA: TGTGCCAGCAAACGACAGCAGAACACTGAAGCTTTCTTT. It codes for CASKRQQNTEAFF. Drawing the rest from reference TRBV2 and TRBJ1-1, the complete variable domain is EPEVTQTPSHQVTQMGQEVILRCVPISNHLYFYWYRQILGQKVEFLVSFYNNEISEKSEIFDDQFSVERPDGSNFTLKIRSTKLEDSAMYFCASKRQQNTEAFFGQGTRLTVV.

This clone was seen just once. This chain links TRBV2 with TRBJ2-5; D tentatively reads TRBD1 or TRBD2 (5 bases each). CDR3 length: 14 residues. Trimming took 8 bases from V and 1 from J, leaving 14 bases between them. Germline V lookup: CDR1 SNHLY, CDR2 FYNNEI. CDR3 sequence: CASVGERAQETQYF. CDR3 DNA: TGTGCCAGCGTGGGGGAGCGCGCCCAAGAGACCCAGTACTTC.

The chain combines TRBV9 with TRBJ1-2; D is unclear. This CDR3 region has 13 residues. Germline CDR1 SGDLS, CDR2 YYNGEE. Deletions cut 2 bases from V and 3 bases from J, with 8 bases between. CDR3 in DNA: TGTGCCAGCAGCGTGAGGGAGGACTATGGCTACACCTTC. Its protein product is CASSVREDYGYTF.

CDR3 nucleotides: TGTGCCAGCAGCCATGGGTCGGGTTACAATGAGCAGTTCTTC. It specifies CASSHGSGYNEQFF. V gene TRBV11-3 combines with J gene TRBJ2-1; the D is unclear. This CDR3 is built from 14 residues. Germline V lookup: CDR1 SGHNT, CDR2 YENEEA. V lost 5 bases, J lost 4 bases, and 12 bases lay in between.

The sample holds one count of this clone. This rearrangement joins TRBV28 to TRBJ2-7; 9 nucleotides align to TRBD2. CDR3 length: 14 residues. CDR1 is MDHEN, CDR2 SYDVKM, per germline. J lost 3 bases, V lost 8 bases, and 8 bases had no gene match. The CDR3 is CASRTLAGIYEQYF. Written as DNA, the CDR3 is TGTGCCAGCCGAACGCTAGCGGGGATCTACGAGCAGTACTTC.